The rows below give T cell receptor beta chains drawn from one sample of a study of T-cell memory formation after mild COVID-19. TCRdb re-called the 5' RACE reads with MiXCR, one entry per CDR3 protein. Of more than 300,000 distinct CDR3 sequences listed, roughly an eighth are singletons. Sequencing was done on a sample of PBMCs or a T cell subset sorted from them (not recorded which). The receptor source for this set is a man aged 18 to 30 who had mild COVID-19 (a few samples of this study predate the infection). Cell type and time point are not known. Both conserved end residues are part of each CDR3. A D gene is named only where the DNA matches it firmly. Some rows mark clone size as missing; the rest say once, few, many or name a class of expanded clone.

TRBV7-2	-	-	TRBJ2-1	CASSLSNRGYEQFF	TGTGCCAGCAGCTTATCGAACCGCGGGTATGAGCAGTTCTTC
TRBV24-1	few	-	TRBJ1-3	CATSDAASSGNTIYF	TGTGCCACCAGTGACGCCGCTTCCTCTGGAAACACCATATATTTT
TRBV6-5	few	-	TRBJ2-5	CASSSPVGVPAQYF	TGTGCCAGCAGTAGCCCCGTCGGGGTCCCAGCCCAGTACTTC
TRBV7-2	-	-	TRBJ1-4	CASSLDVWSNEKLFF	TGTGCCAGCAGCTTAGATGTGTGGTCAAATGAAAAACTGTTTTTT
TRBV4-3	many	TRBD1	TRBJ2-7	CASSPWTGAYEQYF	TGCGCCAGCAGCCCCTGGACAGGGGCGTACGAGCAGTACTTC
TRBV7-2	few	-	TRBJ2-5	CASSPGGRTGETQYF	TGTGCCAGCAGCCCGGGTGGTCGTACGGGGGAGACCCAGTACTTC
TRBV7-2	-	-	TRBJ1-1	CASSLVSEAFF	TGTGCCAGCAGCTTAGTCAGTGAAGCTTTCTTT
TRBV20-1	-	TRBD2	TRBJ2-3	CSAPGTSQDTQYF	TGCAGTGCCCCCGGGACTAGTCAAGATACGCAGTATTTT
TRBV6-2/TRBV6-3	-	-	TRBJ2-5	CASSRNPGGTETQYF	TGTGCCAGCAGTAGAAACCCTGGGGGCACGGAGACCCAGTACTTC
TRBV28	few	TRBD2	TRBJ2-5	CASSFLAGGGTQYF	TGTGCCAGCAGTTTCCTAGCGGGGGGAGGAACCCAGTACTTC
TRBV6-5	-	-	TRBJ1-2	CASSYSGPTPGDYGYTF	TGTGCCAGCAGTTATAGCGGACCTACACCGGGAGACTATGGCTACACCTTC
TRBV12-3/TRBV12-4	many	-	TRBJ1-6	CASSPGGHSYNSPLHF	TGTGCCAGCAGTCCCGGGGGCCATTCATATAATTCACCCCTCCACTTT
TRBV28	few	-	TRBJ1-1	CASSLVGIGDTEAFF	TGTGCCAGCAGTTTAGTGGGAATTGGTGACACTGAAGCTTTCTTT
TRBV20-1	few	TRBD1	TRBJ2-5	CSARDGRGKETQYF	TGCAGTGCTAGAGATGGCAGGGGGAAAGAGACCCAGTACTTC
TRBV5-1	few	-	TRBJ2-5	CASSKDSGEETQYF	TGCGCCAGCAGCAAAGATAGTGGGGAAGAGACCCAGTACTTC
TRBV7-8	few	TRBD1	TRBJ1-2	CASSSMGQFYGYTF	TGTGCCAGCAGCTCCATGGGACAGTTCTATGGCTACACCTTC
TRBV7-9	few	-	TRBJ1-2	CASSSVLGGSYGYTF	TGTGCCAGCAGCTCCGTGTTGGGGGGCAGCTATGGCTACACCTTC
TRBV12-3/TRBV12-4	many	TRBD2	TRBJ2-5	CASSPGLAGVQYF	TGTGCCAGCAGTCCGGGACTAGCGGGGGTACAGTACTTC
TRBV3-1	-	TRBD2	TRBJ2-7	CASSPHSGGPYEQYF	TGTGCCAGCAGCCCCCACAGCGGGGGACCCTACGAGCAGTACTTC
TRBV15	-	-	TRBJ2-7	CATSREGPTYEQYF	TGTGCCACCAGCAGGGAGGGACCGACCTACGAGCAGTACTTC